This TCR beta chain comes out of a study of T cell repertoires in cytomegalovirus infection (dated by TCRdb to between 2017 and 2020). Looking at the study overall: Donor HLA type was relevant to the analysis, because carriage of CMV infection together with the matching HLA type was indicated by public TCR beta signatures.

There are many counts of this clonotype. The specificity of this receptor is unknown. No qualities accompany the bases; no much larger clone lies one base away. Sequencing used an Illumina HiSeq 1500. The public sequencing data were trimmed at Q25 with fastp and processed into clonotypes with MiXCR by TCRdb, which kept only in-frame beta chains. A single entry per CDR3 protein holds the most common genes and DNA from its merged rows. Across this sample there are about 140,000 distinct CDR3 sequences, with about 6% seen only once. More than 15% of the sample goes to the ten largest clones. Broad study findings and their caveats: In both this cohort and an independent cohort of over 350 donors, the cumulative frequency of public TCR beta family members distinguished carriers of CMV infection plus the relevant HLA type. The ex vivo response was dominated by HLA-C-restricted CMV-specific TCR beta clonotypes, which also provided the single most frequent clonotype in two of eight donors.

V is pruned by 8 bases and J by 6 bases, leaving 13 bases of the junction without a gene match. The CDR3 measures 16 amino acids from cysteine to phenylalanine. Only the CDR3 DNA is retained, 48 bases long and in frame from the first base. Via the germline V gene, CDR1 is SGHTA and CDR2 FQGNSA. Recombination connected TRBV7-2 to TRBJ2-3; TRBD2 matches 11 bases in the middle. This sequence was found in a human donor in good health (CMV status not recorded). Some clones in this sample may be carry-over from other donors' samples. Source material: PBMCs. The CDR3 protein is CASVIIAGGPADTQYF. In nucleotide form, the sequence is TGTGCCAGCGTAATTATAGCGGGGGGGCCCGCCGATACGCAGTATTTT.